Listed here is a single T cell receptor (beta chain). The CDR3 spans 15 residues. V lost 2 bases, J lost 5 bases, and 5 bases stayed unmatched. The germline V gene has CDR1 MDHEN and CDR2 SYDVKM. The data stem from a study of blood T cell repertoires in COVID-19. Study information: Samples representing acute and convalescent COVID-19 were sourced from the United States, Italy and Spain.

In the source study's methods: Reference gene primers were amplified, and this amplification served to estimate nucleated cell counts. Produced via immunoSEQ multiplex PCR; TCRdb's table is partial and in-frame only. The V and J calls and clone size were taken over from that table, and D and trimming were inferred from the DNA. The sample has roughly 250,000 clones, 65% to 90% seen once. The receptor's source is a woman aged 50 to 65 with acute or convalescent COVID-19. The gene calls are TRBV28 and TRBJ2-1; 8 bases are a match to TRBD1. Sequenced: peripheral blood. In DNA form, the CDR3 reads TGTGCCAGCAGTTTACGGGGACAGGTGAACAATGAGCAGTTCTTC. This encodes CASSLRGQVNNEQFF.